This TCR beta chain stems from a study of shared clonotypes between healthy human individuals. A remark on this clone: Its target is unknown.

Researchers divided each subset's genomic DNA evenly across several immunoSEQ plates. Only in-frame clones appear in the TCRdb table, and some are missing; sequencing was by immunoSEQ multiplex PCR. The top ten hold 0.55% to 0.7% of the sample, which has 1 million to 1.3 million clones, around 78% seen once. Participating donors were healthy, HIV-negative adults free of recent acute infections or vaccinations. V lost 1 base and J 6 bases, leaving 8 bases between the germline ends. The length of the CDR3 is 13 residues. Germline assignment: CDR1 SGHTA and CDR2 FQGTGA. General study points: Non-shared clonotypes had lower generation probabilities than clonotypes shared by all four sorted-subset donors. Genetic and exposure-history diversity was limited by the small donor number.

The chain employs TRBV7-3 and TRBJ2-3; tentatively, D is TRBD1 (6 bases). Sequencing was performed on memory CD4+ T cells from PBMCs. Subset meaning: CD45RA-negative fraction. The sequence was obtained from a man younger than 35 in good health. Some clones in this sample may be carry-over from other donors' samples. DNA of the CDR3: TGTGCCAGCAGCTTAAACGACAGGGATACGCAGTATTTT. As protein: CASSLNDRDTQYF.